This T cell receptor beta chain was observed in a study of cytomegalovirus exposure and HLA in healthy donors. 60 Vbeta and 13 Jbeta primers were used in PCR. Repertoires were generated with immunoSEQ multiplex PCR, while TCRdb's copy carries only in-frame clones and drops some. The table shows 150,000 to 200,000 clones, with more than 65% occurring only once. The receptor was isolated from a middle-aged man in good health and CMV-seropositive. The sequenced sample was PBMCs.

The CDR3 reads CASSLSLGEKLFF. In DNA, the CDR3 is TGTGCCAGCAGCTTGTCCCTTGGCGAAAAACTGTTTTTT. V is TRBV5-4 and J is TRBJ1-4; D not resolved. V gave up 1 base and J gave up 8 bases, with 9 bases separating them. The germline V gene has CDR1 SGHNT and CDR2 YYREEE (reference sequence). This CDR3 spans 13 amino acids. Full variable domain (missing parts from reference TRBV5-4 and TRBJ1-4): ETGVTQSPTHLIKTRGQQVTLRCSSQSGHNTVSWYQQALGQGPQFIFQYYREEENGRGNFPPRFSGLQFPNYSSELNVNALELDDSALYLCASSLSLGEKLFFGSGTQLSVL.